The rows below give T cell receptor beta chains drawn from one sample of a study of cytomegalovirus exposure and HLA in healthy donors. Clones were read by immunoSEQ multiplex PCR, and TCRdb kept only the in-frame ones, dropping some. The sample lists approximately 56,000 clones, about two thirds seen once, with around 21% in the top ten. The source material was PBMCs. All receptors derive from a woman between 45 and 60 years old in good health and CMV-seropositive. Both conserved end residues are part of each CDR3. The D gene is left open where the match is weak. Only some rows state a clone size, as once, few, many or a class for expanded clones.

TRBJ1-1 | TRBD1 | few | TRBV7-6 | TGTGCCAGCAGCTTAGTCCCGGGGGACAGGGGGGGGAGTACTGAAGCTTTCTTT | CASSLVPGDRGGSTEAFF
TRBJ1-2 | TRBD1 | NA | TRBV15 | TGTGCCACCAGCAGAGGGAGGACAGGGTATGGCTACACCTTC | CATSRGRTGYGYTF
TRBJ2-7 | NA | NA | TRBV29-1 | TGCAGCGTTGCCCGCGCGGGCCCCAGCGAGCAGTACTTC | CSVARAGPSEQYF
TRBJ2-3 | TRBD2 | NA | TRBV5-4 | TGTGCCAGCAGCTGGGCCGGGACTAGCGTTGCAGATACGCAGTATTTT | CASSWAGTSVADTQYF
TRBJ2-7 | NA | NA | TRBV29-1 | TGCAGCGTTGATCGAGGGTTAGGTATTCACGAGCAGTACTTC | CSVDRGLGIHEQYF
TRBJ2-2 | TRBD1 | once | TRBV9 | TGTGCCAGCAGCTCCCGGGGCCCTGGACAGGGATTCACCGGGGAGCTGTTTTTT | CASSSRGPGQGFTGELFF
TRBJ1-5 | NA | NA | TRBV6-1 | TGTGCCAGCAGGGGGCCCCAAGGCGGCAATCAGCCCCAGCATTTT | CASRGPQGGNQPQHF
TRBJ2-5 | NA | NA | TRBV4-1 | TGCGCCAGCAGCCAGGGGCGGCTAGAGACCCAGTACTTC | CASSQGRLETQYF
TRBJ2-7 | TRBD1 | NA | TRBV15 | TGTGCCACCAGGCGCGGACAGGGAGTCTACGAGCAGTACTTC | CATRRGQGVYEQYF
TRBJ1-1 | NA | NA | TRBV5-6 | TGTGCCAGCAGCCCCCAGTTGAACACTGAAGCTTTCTTT | CASSPQLNTEAFF
TRBJ2-3 | NA | NA | TRBV6-1 | TGTGCCAGCAGTCTGATACTCACAGATACGCAGTATTTT | CASSLILTDTQYF
TRBJ1-2 | NA | NA | TRBV7-2 | TGTGCCAGCAGGCGGACAGCACACTATGGCTACACCTTC | CASRRTAHYGYTF
TRBJ1-1 | NA | few | TRBV5-8 | TGTGCCAGCAGCTCAGACGAGCCCGGACTTCGAGCTGAAGCTTTCTTT | CASSSDEPGLRAEAFF